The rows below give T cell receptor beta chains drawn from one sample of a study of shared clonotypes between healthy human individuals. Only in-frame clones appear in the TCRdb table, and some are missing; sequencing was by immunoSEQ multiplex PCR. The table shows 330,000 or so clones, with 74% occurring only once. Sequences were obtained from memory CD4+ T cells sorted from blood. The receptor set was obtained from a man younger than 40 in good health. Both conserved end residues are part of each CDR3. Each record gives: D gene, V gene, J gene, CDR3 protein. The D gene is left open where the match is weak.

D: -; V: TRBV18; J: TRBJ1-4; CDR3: CASSRGTGLNEKLFF
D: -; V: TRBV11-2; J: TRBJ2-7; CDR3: CASSLEGRDEQYF
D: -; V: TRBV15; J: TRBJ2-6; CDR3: CATSRVRGNSGANVLTF
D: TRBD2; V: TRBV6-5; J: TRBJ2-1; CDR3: CASSFRTSGRDNEQFF
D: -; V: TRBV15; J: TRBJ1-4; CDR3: CATSRGEQGASTNEKLFF
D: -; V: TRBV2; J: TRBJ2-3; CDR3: CASSGWQGRDTQYF
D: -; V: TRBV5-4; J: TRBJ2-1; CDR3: CASSEGGGGNEQFF
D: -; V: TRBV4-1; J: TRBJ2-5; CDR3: CASSRLPGETQYF
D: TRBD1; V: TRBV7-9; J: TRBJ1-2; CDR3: CASSWGLGQGSLGYGYTF
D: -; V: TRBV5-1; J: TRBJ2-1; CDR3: CASSPAQGGLGEQFF
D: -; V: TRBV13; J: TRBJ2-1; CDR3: CASSLQRRYNEQFF
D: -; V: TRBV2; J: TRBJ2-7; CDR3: CASSGVYPYEQYF
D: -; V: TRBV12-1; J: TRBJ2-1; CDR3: CASSFGGLAGASTGNEQFF
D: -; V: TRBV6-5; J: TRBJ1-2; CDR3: CASSGLLSYGYTF
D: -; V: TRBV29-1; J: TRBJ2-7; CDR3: CSVGVFHEQYF
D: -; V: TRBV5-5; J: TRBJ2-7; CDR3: CASSSSSSWENEQYF
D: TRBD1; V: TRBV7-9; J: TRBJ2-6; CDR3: CASSGRTGGSGANVLTF
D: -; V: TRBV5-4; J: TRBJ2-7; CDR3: CASSLHGYEQYF
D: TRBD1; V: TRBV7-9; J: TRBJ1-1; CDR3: CAAGTGGMNTEAFF
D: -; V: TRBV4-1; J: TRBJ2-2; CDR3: CASSHKTGTSNTGELFF
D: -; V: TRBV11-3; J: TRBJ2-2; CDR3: CASSPWGPTNTGELFF
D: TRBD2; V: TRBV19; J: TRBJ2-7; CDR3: CASSIASGSFDEQYF
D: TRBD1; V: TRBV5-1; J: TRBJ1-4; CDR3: CASSLRGTVGEKLFF
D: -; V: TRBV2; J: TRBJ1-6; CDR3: CASSATSSGSYNSPLHF
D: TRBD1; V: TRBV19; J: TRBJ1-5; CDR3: CATRHYTGTGALNSNQPQHF
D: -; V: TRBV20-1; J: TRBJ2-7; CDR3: CSAYWGSEQYF
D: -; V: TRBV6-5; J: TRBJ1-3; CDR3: CASNSRNTINTIYF
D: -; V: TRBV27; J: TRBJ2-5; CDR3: CASSLGAYAGTGTQYF
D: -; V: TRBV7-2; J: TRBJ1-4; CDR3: CASSLRLLDRSTNEKLFF
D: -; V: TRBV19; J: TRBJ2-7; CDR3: CASSRDNSYEQYF
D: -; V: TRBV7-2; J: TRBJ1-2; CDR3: CASSLANRAGYGYTF
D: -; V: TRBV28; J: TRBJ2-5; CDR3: CASSLAARPEMAQYF
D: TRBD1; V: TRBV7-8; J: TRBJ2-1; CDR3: CASSRDRGYNEQFF
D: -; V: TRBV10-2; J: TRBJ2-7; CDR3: CASSVVGADYEQYF
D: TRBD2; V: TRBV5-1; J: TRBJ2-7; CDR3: CASSLGTSGNHEQYF
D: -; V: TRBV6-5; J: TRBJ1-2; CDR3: CASSLDSNYGYTF
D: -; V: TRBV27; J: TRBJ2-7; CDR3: CASSSNSYEQYF
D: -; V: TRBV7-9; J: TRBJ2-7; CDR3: CASSLVAGNSYEQYF
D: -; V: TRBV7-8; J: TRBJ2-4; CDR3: CASSPPLRTAKNIQYF
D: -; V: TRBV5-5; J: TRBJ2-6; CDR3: CASRDGSGANVLTF
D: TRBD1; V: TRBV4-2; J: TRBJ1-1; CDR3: CASSLDRGIMNTEAFF
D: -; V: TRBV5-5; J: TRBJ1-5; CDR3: CASSLVGTSLNSNQPQHF
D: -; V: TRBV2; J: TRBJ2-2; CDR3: CASSEFSRSADRGPGELFF
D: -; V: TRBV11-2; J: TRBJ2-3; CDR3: CASSLGTGRLTDTQYF
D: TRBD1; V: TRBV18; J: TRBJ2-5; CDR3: CASSPGTGGEETQYF
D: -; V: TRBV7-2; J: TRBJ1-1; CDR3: CASSLAYMNTEAFF
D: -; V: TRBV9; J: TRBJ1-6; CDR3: CASSVKDGNSPLHF
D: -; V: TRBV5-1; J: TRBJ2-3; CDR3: CASSPAGSDTQYF
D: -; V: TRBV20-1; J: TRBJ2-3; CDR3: CSAKSTDTQYF
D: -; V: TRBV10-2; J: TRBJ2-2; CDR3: CASSSLGYGELFF
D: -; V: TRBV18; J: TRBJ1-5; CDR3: CASSPYGPSRGQPQHF
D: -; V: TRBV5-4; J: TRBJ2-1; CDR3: CASTRGGRGDNEQFF